This TCR beta chain comes out of a study of cytomegalovirus exposure and HLA in healthy donors. Background on the study: An analysis done earlier identified almost 120 million unique TCR beta sequences from approximately 170 million T cells. Of all 400 or so donors who were genotyped, roughly 81% belonged to the Caucasian-associated ancestry cluster.

Regarding this clone: The antigen is not known.

Vbeta (60) and Jbeta (13) primers were used in the PCR. The protocol was immunoSEQ multiplex PCR, while the TCRdb copy is restricted to in-frame clones and leaves out a portion. The sample totals 35,000 or so clones; its top ten clones hold 7% to 9.5%. Study-level results: There were a few CMV-associated chains whose specificity for CMV antigens was confirmed in vitro. TCR beta chain V- and J-gene trimming was linked, in a later analysis, to a missense variant in DCLRE1C.

V lost 2 bases and J lost 2; bases outside the gene matches: 10. CDR1 is GTSNPN and CDR2 is SVGIG in the germline V gene (reference sequence). The CDR3 sequence is 16 residues long. The sequenced material came from PBMCs. This chain uses TRBV30 with TRBJ2-3; 7 bases are a match to TRBD2. The receptor's source is a middle-aged man in good health and CMV-seropositive. CDR3 region: CAWSPNGRPLTDTQYF. CDR3 DNA sequence: TGTGCCTGGAGTCCCAACGGGAGGCCACTCACAGATACGCAGTATTTT.